This T cell receptor (beta chain) originates from a study of cytomegalovirus exposure and HLA in healthy donors. Findings and limits, study-wide: Excluded were some V segments that proved indistinguishable, including TRBV6-2 and TRBV6-3. Roughly uniform depth of sequencing across donors was assumed in presence/absence analyses. TCR association rates varied by HLA locus in a later analysis, with DRB1 highest and HLA-C lowest. There were reportedly fewer N-insertions in an Asian-associated ancestry cluster than the roughly 670-donor mean, in a later analysis.

The sample holds a few counts of this clone. No antigen is known for it. Primers for the PCR totalled 60 Vbeta and 13 Jbeta. This table comes from immunoSEQ multiplex PCR, and its TCRdb copy is limited to in-frame clones, with some not included. The repertoire holds 200,000 or so clones, with around 79% as singletons. Between the trimmed V and J ends, which lost 4 bases and 2 bases, there was a span of 12 bases. Germline V lookup: CDR1 SGHKS, CDR2 YYEKEE (reference sequence). CDR3 length equals 14 residues. Sequenced material: PBMCs. This clonotype was obtained from a male donor in good health and CMV-seropositive. The genes are TRBV5-5 and TRBJ1-2; TRBD1 might be the D (6 bases). This CDR3 reads CASSPYRENYGYTF. The CDR3 DNA reads as TGTGCCAGCAGCCCTTACAGGGAGAACTATGGCTACACCTTC.